What follows are 29 T cell receptor beta chains derived from one specimen sequenced in a study of CD8 T cells in ankylosing spondylitis (dated by TCRdb to about 2017). These receptors lack a known antigen. The receptor library was made with 5' RACE. Sequencing was performed on an Illumina HiSeq 2500. Using fastp trimming at Q25 and MiXCR clonotype assembly, TCRdb reanalyzed the public sequencing data and kept in-frame beta chains. CDR3 protein duplicates are merged, each entry listing the most common genes and DNA. The sample table contains more than 400,000 distinct CDR3 sequences; only one count was recorded for approximately 5% of them. Roughly 3.5% of the sample is held by the ten biggest clonotypes. On the study overall, not on this receptor specifically: A TCR beta motif made up of several highly homologous amino acid variants appeared to be characteristic of blood from ankylosing spondylitis patients.

The material sequenced was blood, either unsorted or a sorted T cell fraction (not recorded which). All receptors derive from a male donor with ankylosing spondylitis.

This clonotype has at least ten counts. The chain joins TRBV6-1 to TRBJ1-4; D possibly corresponds to TRBD1 (5 bases). This CDR3 contains 16 residues. Germline lookup yields CDR1 MNHNS and CDR2 SASEGT. V was shortened by 6 bases and J by 3 bases, with 17 bases between the two germline ends. This CDR3 is CASSLAWQGSNEKLFF. The CDR3 nucleotides read TGTGCCAGCAGCCTAGCCTGGCAGGGCTCTAATGAAAAACTGTTTTTT.

This clonotype occurred many times. CDR3 DNA sequence: TGTGCCAGCAGCTTAGCGCTATGGGAAAAACTGTTTTTT. Amino acid sequence: CASSLALWEKLFF. The chain recombines TRBV7-2 with TRBJ1-4; D not resolved. The CDR3 is 13 residues long. Germline V gene lookup returns CDR1 SGHTA and CDR2 FQGNSA. V lost 0 bases to trimming and J lost 8 bases, with 7 bases between them.

The chain couples TRBV7-6 to TRBJ2-1, with TRBD1 identical over 9 bases. Unmatched junction bases numbered 2, after V lost 6 bases and J lost 8 bases. The germline V gene has CDR1 SGHVS and CDR2 FNYEAQ. The CDR3 is 12 amino acids. Here the CDR3 reads CASSTGGDEQFF. CDR3 in DNA: TGTGCCAGCAGTACAGGGGGCGATGAGCAGTTCTTC.

This clonotype was recorded many times. CDR3 protein: CASSQASGGAGNLNEQFF. For the CDR3, the DNA is TGTGCCAGCAGCCAAGCTAGCGGGGGGGCGGGGAATTTGAATGAGCAGTTCTTC. The V gene is TRBV4-2, the J gene TRBJ2-1; the match to TRBD2 covers 12 bases. The CDR3 is made up of 18 amino acids. Trimming cost V 1 base and J 7 bases; bases outside gene matches: 11. Germline CDR1 is LGHNA and CDR2 is YNFKEQ.

This clonotype was seen repeatedly, ten times or more. The chain uses TRBV20-1 and TRBJ1-1; D is perhaps TRBD1 (6 bases). From germline, CDR1 is DFQATT and CDR2 SNEGSKA (reference sequence). V was trimmed by 3 bases and J by 7 bases, leaving 24 bases between them. This CDR3 has 16 amino acids. The CDR3 DNA is TGCAGTGCTAGGGGGAACCGGGACACCGGAAGGGATGAAGCTTTCTTT. Amino acids: CSARGNRDTGRDEAFF.

The sample holds many counts of this clonotype. V gene TRBV29-1 combines with J gene TRBJ2-7; D is possibly TRBD2 (6 bases). The germline V and J ends were trimmed by 0 bases and 6 bases, with 18 bases remaining between them. Germline assignment: CDR1 SQVTM and CDR2 ANQGSEA. The CDR3 has 15 amino acids. This CDR3 reads CSVEEEEGLASEQYF. The CDR3 coding sequence is TGCAGCGTTGAAGAGGAGGAGGGCTTAGCGTCCGAGCAGTACTTC.

This clonotype came up many times. The rearrangement uses TRBV7-2 and TRBJ2-2; D unresolved. CDR3 length: 13 residues. Per the germline V gene, CDR1 is SGHTA and CDR2 is FQGNSA. V was cut by 3 bases and J by 0 bases, with 2 bases left in between. The CDR3 spells CASSFSNTGELFF. The CDR3 DNA reads as TGTGCCAGCAGCTTTTCGAACACCGGGGAGCTGTTTTTT.

The gene calls are TRBV4-2 and TRBJ1-5; D gene unclear. Germline CDR1 is LGHNA and CDR2 is YNFKEQ. V dropped 1 base and J dropped 4 bases, with 8 bases sitting between them. The CDR3 is made up of 14 amino acids. The CDR3 nucleotides read TGTGCCAGCAGCCAAGTTAACGTAAATCAGCCCCAGCATTTT. It is translated as CASSQVNVNQPQHF.

Many counts were recorded for this clonotype. The gene calls are TRBV10-3 and TRBJ1-2, with 9 bases aligning to TRBD1. CDR1 and CDR2 from the germline V gene are ENHRY and SYGVKD. The CDR3 loop spans 14 amino acids. The J segment lost 6 bases and the V segment lost 6 bases, leaving 8 bases of the junction unmatched. The CDR3 DNA is TGTGCCATCAGGGGGGCCACAGGGGGCAATGGCTACACCTTC. This translates into CAIRGATGGNGYTF.

Many counts were recorded for this clonotype. This sequence joins TRBV7-9 and TRBJ1-2; weak D call: TRBD1 (6 bases). The CDR3 is made up of 12 amino acids. Trimming took 8 bases from V and 6 from J, leaving 13 bases between them. Per the germline V gene, CDR1 is SEHNR and CDR2 is FQNEAQ (reference sequence). Here the CDR3 DNA reads TGTGCCAGCGCAGGGCGGGACAATGGCTACACCTTC. The encoded protein is CASAGRDNGYTF. The whole variable domain, filled in from reference TRBV7-9 and TRBJ1-2, reads DTGVSQNPRHKITKRGQNVTFRCDPISEHNRLYWYRQTLGQGPEFLTYFQNEAQLEKSRLLSDRFSAERPKGSFSTLEIQRTEQGDSAMYLCASAGRDNGYTFGSGTRLTVV.

The table lists this clonotype with a few counts. The chain recombines TRBV4-2 with TRBJ1-2, with D tentatively TRBD1 (5 bases). Germline V lookup: CDR1 LGHNA, CDR2 YNFKEQ. This CDR3 has 13 amino acids. V was clipped by 4 bases and J by 4 bases, with 10 bases between them. The CDR3 spells CASSLGDPYGYTF. The CDR3 DNA follows: TGTGCCAGCAGCCTGGGGGATCCCTATGGCTACACCTTC.

This clonotype was seen at least ten times. The V and J genes are TRBV5-1 and TRBJ2-3; the D gene is possibly TRBD2 (5 bases). Germline values: CDR1 SGHRS, CDR2 YFSETQ. V was trimmed by 4 bases and J by 6 bases, leaving 15 bases between them. The CDR3 consists of 14 residues. This CDR3 reads CASSPTGSSDTQYF. DNA for the CDR3: TGCGCCAGCAGCCCCACGGGGTCGTCGGATACGCAGTATTTT.

This clonotype was counted ten times or more. The chain links TRBV11-1 to TRBJ2-1; 9 bases are a match to TRBD2. With V trimmed by 2 bases and J by 4 bases, 12 bases remained unmatched. The V gene's germline CDR1 is SGHAT and CDR2 FQDESV (reference sequence). The CDR3 runs to 18 residues. The CDR3 region has the DNA TGTGCCAGCAGCTTACCTACCGCCCAGCGGGGGGAATACAATGAGCAGTTCTTC. It encodes CASSLPTAQRGEYNEQFF.

At least ten counts were recorded for this clonotype. The chain links TRBV5-4 to TRBJ1-5; TRBD1 is a possible D gene (5 bases). Between the trimmed V and J ends, which lost 4 bases and 4 bases, there was a span of 6 bases. This CDR3 is 12 amino acids long. Germline V gives CDR1 SGHNT, CDR2 YYREEE (reference sequence). Here the CDR3 reads CASSRGNQPQHF. The CDR3 DNA is TGTGCCAGCAGCAGGGGAAATCAGCCCCAGCATTTT.

This clonotype was seen repeatedly, ten times or more. The chain joins TRBV7-9 to TRBJ1-1; no firm D call. This CDR3 region has 15 residues. The germline V gene has CDR1 SEHNR and CDR2 FQNEAQ (reference sequence). V dropped 1 base and J dropped 7 bases, with 16 bases sitting between them. In DNA, the CDR3 is TGTGCCAGCAGCTTAGGAGGGCAGCCTACCCTTGAAGCTTTCTTT. Translated: CASSLGGQPTLEAFF.

This clonotype has a count of ten or more. The chain recombines TRBV5-1 with TRBJ2-4; 7 bases are a match to TRBD2. CDR3 length: 12 amino acids. Germline V gene lookup returns CDR1 SGHRS and CDR2 YFSETQ. The V gene end was trimmed by 0 bases and the J gene end by 11 bases; junction bases not matched to a gene: 2. CDR3 sequence reads: CASSLEAGVQYF. For the CDR3, the DNA is TGCGCCAGCAGCTTGGAGGCGGGAGTTCAGTACTTC.

This clonotype was found many times. This chain connects TRBV10-3 to TRBJ2-5; maybe TRBD1 (6 bases). Trimming removed 6 bases at V and 0 bases at J, with 11 bases between. There are 14 residues in the CDR3. CDR1 and CDR2 from the germline V gene are ENHRY and SYGVKD. The CDR3 DNA sequence: TGTGCCATCAGGGACAGTTTTTACCAAGAGACCCAGTACTTC. Translating it yields CAIRDSFYQETQYF.

This clonotype showed up many times. The chain joins TRBV12-3 or TRBV12-4 to TRBJ1-2; 9 bases are shared with TRBD1. The CDR3 covers 14 residues. After removal of 3 bases from V and 4 bases from J, the junction contained 3 bases not matched to a gene. This CDR3 reads CASSLKGQGYGYTF. CDR3 DNA: TGTGCCAGCAGTTTGAAGGGACAGGGCTATGGCTACACCTTC.

The sample holds many counts of this clonotype. This chain uses TRBV24-1 with TRBJ1-5; D not resolved. Germline V gene sequence: CDR1 KGHDR, CDR2 SFDVKD. The CDR3 spans 13 residues. V gave up 4 bases and J gave up 13 bases, with 16 bases separating them. CDR3 bases: TGTGCCACCAGTGACTCTGGATCTCGGGCTCAGCATTTT. This encodes CATSDSGSRAQHF.

The chain links TRBV11-2 to TRBJ2-2; 10 nucleotides match TRBD2. V lost 6 bases and J lost 3; bases outside the gene matches: 19. CDR1 and CDR2 (germline): SGHAT, FQNNGV. CDR3 length equals 20 residues. The CDR3 coding sequence is TGTGCCAGCAGGAAGTTTTTGGGACTAGCGACTCCTTCGGACACCGGGGAGCTGTTTTTT. Protein sequence: CASRKFLGLATPSDTGELFF.

This clonotype was counted at least ten times. This chain links TRBV6-2 or TRBV6-3 with TRBJ2-6, with 11 nucleotides matching TRBD1. CDR1 and CDR2 (germline): MNHEY, SVGEGT. V lost 8 bases, J lost 2 bases, and 11 bases stayed unmatched. This CDR3 has 18 amino acids. The CDR3 DNA is TGTGCCAGCCGGACCGGGGACAGGGGGACGGCTGGGGCCAACGTCCTGACTTTC. Translated: CASRTGDRGTAGANVLTF.

This clonotype was recorded at least ten times. V and J are TRBV12-3 or TRBV12-4 and TRBJ2-3; a possible D gene is TRBD2 (5 bases). V lost 5 bases and J lost 3, with 15 bases in between. The CDR3 loop spans 15 amino acids. CDR3 in amino acids: CASSRQAVDTDTQYF. The CDR3 nucleotides are TGTGCCAGCAGTCGCCAAGCGGTAGATACAGATACGCAGTATTTT.

The table lists this clonotype with many counts. The chain uses TRBV20-1 and TRBJ1-1; TRBD1 might be the D (6 bases). Trimming took 6 bases from V and 0 from J, leaving 11 bases between them. The CDR3 totals 13 residues. Germline V gene sequence: CDR1 DFQATT, CDR2 SNEGSKA (reference sequence). The CDR3 region is CSARTEMNTEAFF. CDR3 DNA sequence: TGCAGTGCAAGGACAGAGATGAACACTGAAGCTTTCTTT.

This clonotype occurred many times. The chain uses TRBV7-8 and TRBJ1-5, with D unresolved. CDR1 is SGHVS and CDR2 is FQNEAQ in the germline V gene. Trimming cost V 4 bases and J 7 bases, with 26 bases left between them. CDR3 length equals 18 residues. The CDR3 DNA follows: TGTGCCAGCAGCTCCCCGAGGCATATTTTGAGTTTTAGACAGCCCCAGCATTTT. Encoded protein: CASSSPRHILSFRQPQHF.

The rearrangement joins TRBV20-1 to TRBJ2-1; 9 bases align to TRBD2. The V and J ends lost 0 bases and 4 bases, in that order; junction bases with no gene match: 4. Germline lookup yields CDR1 DFQATT and CDR2 SNEGSKA (reference sequence). This CDR3 has 15 residues. The CDR3 region is CSARDAGGGYNEQFF. CDR3 DNA sequence: TGCAGTGCTAGAGATGCGGGAGGGGGTTACAATGAGCAGTTCTTC.

There are many counts of this clonotype. The rearrangement uses TRBV10-3 and TRBJ2-1; the match to TRBD1 covers 8 bases. This CDR3 has 12 amino acids. The V and J ends lost 4 bases and 11 bases, in that order; junction bases with no gene match: 4. The germline gives CDR1 ENHRY, CDR2 SYGVKD. The CDR3 coding sequence is TGTGCCATCAGTGCGGGACAGGAGAAGCAGTTCTTC. It encodes CAISAGQEKQFF.

This clonotype was observed many times. The chain recombines TRBV10-1 with TRBJ2-3, with 9 nucleotides matching TRBD2. The CDR3 has 15 residues. Per the germline V gene, CDR1 is WNHNN and CDR2 is SYGVQD (reference sequence). Trimming took 6 bases from V and 3 from J; bases not matched to a gene: 7. In DNA form, the CDR3 reads TGCGCCAGCAGCGTTAGCGGGGGACGGACAGATACGCAGTATTTT. Translating gives CASSVSGGRTDTQYF.

The rearrangement joins TRBV4-2 to TRBJ1-5; the match to TRBD1 covers 8 bases. Germline V gene sequence: CDR1 LGHNA, CDR2 YNFKEQ. The CDR3 has 15 residues. The V and J ends lost 0 bases and 7 bases, in that order; junction bases with no gene match: 5. The DNA for the CDR3 is TGTGCCAGCAGCCAAGATGGACAGGGTGTCCAGCCCCAGCATTTT. This codes for CASSQDGQGVQPQHF.

This clonotype was seen ten or more times. The V gene is TRBV10-3, the J gene TRBJ1-5; D remains unclear. From germline, CDR1 is ENHRY and CDR2 SYGVKD. V lost 0 bases to trimming and J lost 0 bases, with 12 bases between them. This CDR3 region has 17 residues. CDR3 amino acids: CAISESRASPSNQPQHF. Written as DNA, the CDR3 is TGTGCCATCAGTGAGTCTCGTGCTTCCCCTAGCAATCAGCCCCAGCATTTT.